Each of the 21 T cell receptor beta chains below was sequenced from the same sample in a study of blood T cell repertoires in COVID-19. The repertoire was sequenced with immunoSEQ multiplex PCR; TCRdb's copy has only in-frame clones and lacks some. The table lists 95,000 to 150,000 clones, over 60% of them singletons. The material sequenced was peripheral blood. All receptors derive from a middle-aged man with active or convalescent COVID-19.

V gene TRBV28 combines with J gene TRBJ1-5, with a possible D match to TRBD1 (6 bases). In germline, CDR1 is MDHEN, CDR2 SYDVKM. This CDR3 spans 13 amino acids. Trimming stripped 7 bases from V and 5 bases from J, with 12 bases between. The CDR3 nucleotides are TGTGCCAGCAAACAGGGAGGGGATCAGCCCCAGCATTTT. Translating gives CASKQGGDQPQHF.

The CDR3 DNA follows: TGTGCCAGCAGCTTAGGCCGTGGGGGGTTAAGCTACGAGCAGTACTTC. Residues: CASSLGRGGLSYEQYF. The rearrangement links TRBV7-2 to TRBJ2-7; a possible D gene is TRBD2 (6 bases). The CDR3 is made up of 16 amino acids. V was shortened by 1 base and J by 3 bases, with 16 bases between the two germline ends. Germline V lookup: CDR1 SGHTA, CDR2 FQGNSA. Supplemented by reference TRBV7-2 and TRBJ2-7, the full variable domain reads GAGVSQSPSNKVTEKGKDVELRCDPISGHTALYWYRQSLGQGLEFLIYFQGNSAPDKSGLPSDRFSAERTGGSVSTLTIQRTQQEDSAVYLCASSLGRGGLSYEQYFGPGTRLTVT.

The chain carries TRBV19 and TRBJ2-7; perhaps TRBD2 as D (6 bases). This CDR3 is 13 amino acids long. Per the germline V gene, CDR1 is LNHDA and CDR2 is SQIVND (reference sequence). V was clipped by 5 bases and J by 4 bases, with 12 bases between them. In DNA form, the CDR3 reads TGTGCCAGTAGTCTCGGGACTGCGTACGAGCAGTACTTC. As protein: CASSLGTAYEQYF.

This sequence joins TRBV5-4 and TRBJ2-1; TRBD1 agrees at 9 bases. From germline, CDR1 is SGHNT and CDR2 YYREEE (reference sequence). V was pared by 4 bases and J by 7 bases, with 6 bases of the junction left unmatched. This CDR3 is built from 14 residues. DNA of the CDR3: TGTGCCAGCAGCCGGGACAGGGAAGCAAATGAGCAGTTCTTC. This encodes CASSRDREANEQFF.

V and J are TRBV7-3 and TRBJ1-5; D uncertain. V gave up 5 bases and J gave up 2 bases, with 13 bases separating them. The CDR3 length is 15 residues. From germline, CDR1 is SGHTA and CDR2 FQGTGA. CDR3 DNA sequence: TGTGCCAGCAGCCCACAAGGTGGAGGCAATCAGCCCCAGCATTTT. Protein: CASSPQGGGNQPQHF.

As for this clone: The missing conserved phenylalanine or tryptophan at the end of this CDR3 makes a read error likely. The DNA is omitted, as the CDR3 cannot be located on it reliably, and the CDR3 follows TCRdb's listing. The CDR3: CAWSRGGSLVDIG. V usage is TRBV30 and J usage is TRBJ1-1. Germline V CDR1 and CDR2: GTSNPN, SVGIG (reference sequence). The CDR3 is 13 amino acids in total, end residues counted.

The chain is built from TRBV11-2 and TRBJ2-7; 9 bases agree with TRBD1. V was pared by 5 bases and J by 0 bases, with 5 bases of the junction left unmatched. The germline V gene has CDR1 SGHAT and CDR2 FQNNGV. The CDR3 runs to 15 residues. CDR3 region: CASSQGTGRSYEQYF. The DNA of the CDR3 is TGTGCCAGCAGCCAGGGGACAGGGCGCTCCTACGAGCAGTACTTC.

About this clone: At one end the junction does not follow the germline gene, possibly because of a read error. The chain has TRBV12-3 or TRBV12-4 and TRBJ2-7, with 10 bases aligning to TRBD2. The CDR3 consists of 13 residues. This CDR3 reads CASSLAGVGEQYF. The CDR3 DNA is TGTGCCAGCAGTCTAGCGGGAGTGGGCGAGCAGTACTTC.

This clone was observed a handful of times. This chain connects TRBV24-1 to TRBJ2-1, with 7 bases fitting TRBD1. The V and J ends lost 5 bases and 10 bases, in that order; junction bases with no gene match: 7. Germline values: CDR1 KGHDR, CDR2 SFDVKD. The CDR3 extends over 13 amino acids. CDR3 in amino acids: CATSVDSRGEQFF. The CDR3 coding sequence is TGTGCCACCAGTGTAGACTCCAGGGGGGAGCAGTTCTTC.

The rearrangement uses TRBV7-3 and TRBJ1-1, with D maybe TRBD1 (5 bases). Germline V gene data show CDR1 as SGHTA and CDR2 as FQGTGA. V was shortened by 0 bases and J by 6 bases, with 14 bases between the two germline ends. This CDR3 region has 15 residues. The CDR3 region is CASSLTAGNFAEAFF. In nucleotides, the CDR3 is TGTGCCAGCAGCTTAACTGCAGGGAATTTCGCTGAAGCTTTCTTT. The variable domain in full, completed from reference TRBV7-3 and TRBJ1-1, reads GAGVSQTPSNKVTEKGKYVELRCDPISGHTALYWYRQSLGQGPEFLIYFQGTGAADDSGLPNDRFFAVRPEGSVSTLKIQRTERGDSAVYLCASSLTAGNFAEAFFGQGTRLTVV.

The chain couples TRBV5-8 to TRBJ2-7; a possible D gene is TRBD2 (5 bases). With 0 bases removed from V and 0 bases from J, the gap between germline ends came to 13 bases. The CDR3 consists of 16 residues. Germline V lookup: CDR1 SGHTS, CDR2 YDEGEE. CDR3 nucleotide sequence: TGTGCCAGCAGCTTGGGGGTTCGGGGTATCTCCTACGAGCAGTACTTC. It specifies CASSLGVRGISYEQYF.

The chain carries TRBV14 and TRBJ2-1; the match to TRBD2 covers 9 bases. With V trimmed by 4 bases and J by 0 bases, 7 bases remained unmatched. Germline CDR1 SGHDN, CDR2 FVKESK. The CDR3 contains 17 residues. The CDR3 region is CASSRPLSGSSYNEQFF. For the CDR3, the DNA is TGTGCCAGCAGCCGACCCCTTAGCGGGAGCTCCTACAATGAGCAGTTCTTC.

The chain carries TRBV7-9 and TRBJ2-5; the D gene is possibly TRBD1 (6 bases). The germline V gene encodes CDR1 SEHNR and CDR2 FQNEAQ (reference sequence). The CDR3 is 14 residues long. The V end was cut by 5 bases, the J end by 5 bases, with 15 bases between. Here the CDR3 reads CASSPWTATETQYF. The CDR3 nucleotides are TGTGCCAGCAGCCCATGGACAGCGACGGAGACCCAGTACTTC.

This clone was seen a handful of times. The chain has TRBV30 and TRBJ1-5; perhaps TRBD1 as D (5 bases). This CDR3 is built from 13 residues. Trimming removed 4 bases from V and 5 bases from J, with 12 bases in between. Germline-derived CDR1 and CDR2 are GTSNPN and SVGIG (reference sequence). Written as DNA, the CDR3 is TGTGCCTGGACTCCACAGGCTGATCAGCCCCAGCATTTT. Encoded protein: CAWTPQADQPQHF.

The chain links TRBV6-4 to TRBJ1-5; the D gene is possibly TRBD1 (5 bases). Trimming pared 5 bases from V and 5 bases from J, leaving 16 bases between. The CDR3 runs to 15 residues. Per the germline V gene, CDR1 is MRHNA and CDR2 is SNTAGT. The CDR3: CASSPQGYGDQPQHF. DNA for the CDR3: TGTGCCAGCAGTCCCCAGGGTTACGGAGATCAGCCCCAGCATTTT.

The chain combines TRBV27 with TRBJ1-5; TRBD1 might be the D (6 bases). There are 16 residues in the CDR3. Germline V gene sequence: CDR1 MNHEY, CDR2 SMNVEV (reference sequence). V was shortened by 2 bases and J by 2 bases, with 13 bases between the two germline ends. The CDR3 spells CASSLMWGPGNQPQHF. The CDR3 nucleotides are TGTGCCAGCAGTTTAATGTGGGGGCCCGGCAATCAGCCCCAGCATTTT.

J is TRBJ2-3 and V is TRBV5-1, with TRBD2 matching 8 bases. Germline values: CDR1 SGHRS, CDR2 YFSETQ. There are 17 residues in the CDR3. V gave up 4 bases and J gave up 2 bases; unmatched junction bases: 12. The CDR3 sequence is CASSVRTGGRVTDTQYF. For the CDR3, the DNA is TGCGCCAGCAGCGTGAGGACGGGAGGGCGGGTCACAGATACGCAGTATTTT.

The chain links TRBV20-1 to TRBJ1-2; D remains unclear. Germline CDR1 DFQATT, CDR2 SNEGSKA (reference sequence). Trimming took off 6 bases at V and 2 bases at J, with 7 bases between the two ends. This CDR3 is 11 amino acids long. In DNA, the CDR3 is TGCAGTGCCCTCGGGAACTATGGCTACACCTTC. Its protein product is CSALGNYGYTF.

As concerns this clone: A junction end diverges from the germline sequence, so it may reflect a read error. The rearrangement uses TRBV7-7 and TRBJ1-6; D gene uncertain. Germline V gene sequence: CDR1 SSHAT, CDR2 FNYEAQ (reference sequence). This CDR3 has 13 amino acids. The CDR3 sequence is CASSLGANSPLHF. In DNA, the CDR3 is TGTGCTAGCAGCTTAGGAGCTAATTCACCCCTCCACTTT.

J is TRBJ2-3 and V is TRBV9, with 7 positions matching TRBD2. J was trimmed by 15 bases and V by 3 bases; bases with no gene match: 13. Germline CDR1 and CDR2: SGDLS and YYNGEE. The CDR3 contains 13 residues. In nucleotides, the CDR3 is TGTGCCAGCAGCGACAACCCAGCGGGGCCCAAATATTTT. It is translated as CASSDNPAGPKYF. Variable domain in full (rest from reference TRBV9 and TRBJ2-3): DSGVTQTPKHLITATGQRVTLRCSPRSGDLSVYWYQQSLDQGLQFLIQYYNGEERAKGNILERFSAQQFPDLHSELNLSSLELGDSALYFCASSDNPAGPKYFGPGTRLTVL.

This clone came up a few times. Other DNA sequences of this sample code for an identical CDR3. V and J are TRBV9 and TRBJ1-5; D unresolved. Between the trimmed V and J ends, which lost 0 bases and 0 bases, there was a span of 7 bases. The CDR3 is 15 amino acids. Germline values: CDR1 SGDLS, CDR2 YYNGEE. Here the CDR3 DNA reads TGTGCCAGCAGCGTAGGAGATAATAGCAATCAGCCCCAGCATTTT. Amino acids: CASSVGDNSNQPQHF.